The present T cell receptor beta chain was sequenced within a study of beta chain features in type 1 diabetes. The whole isolated RNA underwent reverse transcription, so sequencing captured expressed TCRB transcripts. Libraries were prepared by immunoSEQ multiplex PCR; TCRdb keeps only in-frame clonotypes and omits some of them. Of roughly 500,000 clones detected, around 10% appear once; the ten largest clones hold approximately 0.05%. The CDR3 loop spans 15 amino acids. The V gene's germline CDR1 is LNHNV and CDR2 YYDKDF (reference sequence). Trimming took off 1 base at V and 4 bases at J, with 11 bases between the two ends.

The genes are TRBV15 and TRBJ2-1; D not resolved. The specimen sequenced was naive CD4+ T cells from blood. This clonotype was sampled from a woman aged 18-30 years in good health. This CDR3 is CATSRVRLGYNEQFF. CDR3 nucleotide sequence: TGTGCCACCAGCAGAGTAAGATTAGGGTACAATGAGCAGTTCTTC.